These 15 T cell receptor beta chains share one sample of origin, sequenced in a study of metastatic and nonmetastatic thyroid tumors. Thyroid surgery was preceded by no treatment in any patient. TCRdb ran MiXCR on the PCR reads. The sample yields about 89,000 clones, approximately 13% seen once. The sample was tumor tissue. These receptors came from a female donor with papillary thyroid cancer or a benign thyroid nodule (not recorded which). Some clones in this sample may be carry-over from other donors' samples.

This clone has at least ten counts. The V gene is TRBV11-3, the J gene TRBJ1-2; 7 bases are a match to TRBD1. V lost 1 base and J lost 4; bases outside the gene matches: 6. This CDR3 has 15 residues. From germline, CDR1 is SGHNT and CDR2 YENEEA. The CDR3 DNA reads as TGTGCCAGCAGCTTAGCGGGACAGACAATCTATGGCTACACCTTC. Residues: CASSLAGQTIYGYTF. Based on the CDR3 plus reference TRBV11-3 and TRBJ1-2, the full variable domain is EAGVVQSPRYKIIEKKQPVAFWCNPISGHNTLYWYLQNLGQGPELLIRYENEEAVDDSQLPKDRFSAERLKGVDSTLKIQPAELGDSAVYLCASSLAGQTIYGYTFGSGTRLTVV.

The table lists this clone with a few counts. A much larger clone differs from this one at a single base, so this may be a read error. This sequence joins TRBV19 and TRBJ1-4, with a possible D match to TRBD1 (5 bases). The V end was cut by 3 bases, the J end by 8 bases, with 13 bases between. Germline V gives CDR1 LNHDA, CDR2 SQIVND (reference sequence). The CDR3 is made up of 14 amino acids. The CDR3 reads CASSIAGLGEKLFF. DNA for the CDR3: TGTGCCAGTAGTATTGCAGGGTTAGGGGAAAAACTGTTTTTT.

This clone was seen ten or more times. The V call is TRBV6-1, the J call TRBJ1-1; TRBD1 might be the D (6 bases). Trimming took off 5 bases at V and 1 base at J, with 14 bases between the two ends. Germline CDR1 and CDR2: MNHNS and SASEGT. This CDR3 region has 15 residues. CDR3 amino acids: CASSPLPGANTEAFF. DNA of the CDR3: TGTGCCAGCAGTCCCCTGCCGGGGGCGAACACTGAAGCTTTCTTT.

The chain carries TRBV5-1 and TRBJ2-6, with a possible D match to TRBD2 (5 bases). The ends were cut back, 3 bases at V and 0 bases at J, with 7 bases in the middle. There are 15 residues in the CDR3. Germline CDR1 reads SGHRS; CDR2 reads YFSETQ. In DNA, the CDR3 is TGCGCCAGCAGCTACGGGGACTCTGGGGCCAACGTCCTGACTTTC. Amino acids: CASSYGDSGANVLTF.

On this clone itself: A read error may be the cause here, since a much bigger clone is one base away. Different DNA sequences within this sample yield the same CDR3. J is TRBJ2-3 and V is TRBV12-3 or TRBV12-4; a possible D gene is TRBD1 (6 bases). The CDR3 totals 13 residues. This CDR3 is CASSKDSSDTQYF. CDR3 DNA sequence: TGTGCCAGCAGTAAGGACAGCTCAGATACACAGTATTTT.

This clone was picked up a small number of times. One base away lies a much larger clone, so this may be a sequencing read error. This chain uses TRBV6-5 with TRBJ1-5; maybe TRBD1 (6 bases). Looked up from germline, CDR1 is MNHEY and CDR2 is SVGAGI. This CDR3 is built from 17 residues. V gave up 0 bases and J gave up 3 bases, with 15 bases separating them. This CDR3 reads CASSYSRVGHINQPQHF. The CDR3 DNA sequence: TGTGCCAGCAGTTACTCGAGGGTGGGACATATCAATCAGCCCCAGCATTTT.

This clone was detected only a few times. A much larger clone differs by one base, so this may be a read error. The chain recombines TRBV6-1 with TRBJ1-5; a possible D gene is TRBD1 (5 bases). CDR1 is MNHNS and CDR2 is SASEGT in the germline V gene. The CDR3 sequence is 14 residues long. The CDR3 reads CASGAASHNQSQHF. The CDR3 DNA reads TGTGCCAGCGGGGCAGCCAGCCACAATCAGTCCCAGCATTTT.

Many counts were recorded for this clone. The gene calls are TRBV5-6 and TRBJ2-7; 7 nucleotides agree with TRBD2. V shed 1 base, J shed 13 bases, and the junction held 11 bases outside the gene matches. CDR3 length: 13 amino acids. CDR1 and CDR2 from the germline V gene are SGHDT and YYEEEE. This chain's CDR3 is CASSLSPSGQIYF. In DNA, the CDR3 is TGTGCCAGCAGCTTGTCTCCTAGCGGCCAGATTTACTTC.

The CDR3 here is CASSLRFPYEQYF. The CDR3 DNA is TGTGCCAGCAGCTTGCGGTTCCCCTACGAGCAGTACTTC. This rearrangement joins TRBV7-2 to TRBJ2-7; D not certain. The V gene's germline CDR1 is SGHTA and CDR2 FQGNSA. Trimming left V 3 bases short and J 2 bases short, with 8 bases between. The length of the CDR3 is 13 residues.

This clone has a count of ten or more. CDR3 sequence: CASSLWATAQYGNTIYF. CDR3 in DNA: TGTGCCAGCAGCCTTTGGGCGACAGCCCAGTATGGAAACACCATATATTTT. The chain employs TRBV11-1 and TRBJ1-3, with D perhaps TRBD1 (5 bases). The CDR3 runs 17 residues. Germline CDR1 is SGHAT and CDR2 is FQDESV (reference sequence). Trimming shortened V by 5 bases and J by 3 bases, and 20 bases separated the two germline ends. The full variable domain, completed using reference TRBV11-1 and TRBJ1-3, is EAEVAQSPRYKITEKSQAVAFWCDPISGHATLYWYRQILGQGPELLVQFQDESVVDDSQLPKDRFSAERLKGVDSTLKIQPAELGDSAMYLCASSLWATAQYGNTIYFGEGSWLTVV.

This clone came up many times. V usage is TRBV9 and J usage is TRBJ2-1; 7 bases map to TRBD2. J gave up 5 bases and V 7 bases, and 15 bases lay outside the gene matches. There are 16 residues in the CDR3. Germline V CDR1 and CDR2: SGDLS, YYNGEE. The CDR3 protein is CASGGEWGGEDNEQFF. The CDR3 DNA follows: TGTGCCAGCGGAGGCGAATGGGGGGGAGAAGACAATGAGCAGTTCTTC.

The chain is built from TRBV6-1 and TRBJ2-7, with D perhaps TRBD2 (6 bases). This CDR3 spans 13 amino acids. Deletions cut 8 bases from V and 6 bases from J, with 17 bases between. The germline V gene encodes CDR1 MNHNS and CDR2 SASEGT. The CDR3 bases are TGTGCCAGCGGATCGGGAGTTCGGGGCGAGCAGTACTTC. It specifies CASGSGVRGEQYF.

This clone has at least ten counts. The chain combines TRBV5-1 with TRBJ2-7; possible D gene TRBD1, 6 bases. The CDR3 has 15 residues. The germline V gene has CDR1 SGHRS and CDR2 YFSETQ. Trimming left V 4 bases short and J 0 bases short, with 14 bases between. CDR3 sequence reads: CASSPGQLFSYEQYF. As DNA, the CDR3 is TGCGCCAGCAGCCCCGGACAGCTTTTCTCCTACGAGCAGTACTTC.

The chain couples TRBV5-1 to TRBJ1-1, with a tentative D call TRBD1 (6 bases). Trimming pared 4 bases from V and 6 bases from J, leaving 13 bases between. Germline V lookup: CDR1 SGHRS, CDR2 YFSETQ. The CDR3 length is 13 residues. CDR3 in DNA: TGCGCCAGCAGCCCGGGGGGCAGCCCTGAAGCTTTCTTT. This gives the protein CASSPGGSPEAFF.

This clone has just a few counts. Other DNA sequences of this sample code for an identical CDR3. This rearrangement joins TRBV5-1 to TRBJ2-3; D gene unclear. Germline V gene lookup returns CDR1 SGHRS and CDR2 YFSETQ. The length of the CDR3 is 12 residues. Trimming cost V 4 bases and J 2 bases, with 5 bases left between them. The CDR3 nucleotides are TGCGCCAGCAGCCCCCCCACAGATACGCAGTATTTT. This codes for CASSPPTDTQYF.